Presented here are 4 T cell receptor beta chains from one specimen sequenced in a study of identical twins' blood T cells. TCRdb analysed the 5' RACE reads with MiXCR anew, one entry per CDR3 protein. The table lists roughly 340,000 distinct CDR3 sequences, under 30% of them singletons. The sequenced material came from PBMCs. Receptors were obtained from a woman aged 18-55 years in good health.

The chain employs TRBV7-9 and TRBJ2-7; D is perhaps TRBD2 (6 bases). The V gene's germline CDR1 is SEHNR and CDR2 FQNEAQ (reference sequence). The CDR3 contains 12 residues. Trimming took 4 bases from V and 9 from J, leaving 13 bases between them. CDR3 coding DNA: TGTGCCAGCAGCTGGGAGGATTCCTTGCAGTACTTC. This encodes CASSWEDSLQYF. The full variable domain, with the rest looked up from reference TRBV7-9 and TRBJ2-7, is DTGVSQNPRHKITKRGQNVTFRCDPISEHNRLYWYRQTLGQGPEFLTYFQNEAQLEKSRLLSDRFSAERPKGSFSTLEIQRTEQGDSAMYLCASSWEDSLQYFGPGTRLTVT.

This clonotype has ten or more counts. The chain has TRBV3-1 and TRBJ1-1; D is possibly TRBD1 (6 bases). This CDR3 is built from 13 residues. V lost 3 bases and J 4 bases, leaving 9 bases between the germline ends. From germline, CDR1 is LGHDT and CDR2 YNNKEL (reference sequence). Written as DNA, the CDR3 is TGTGCCAGCAGCCACAGGGGAGGCACTGAAGCTTTCTTT. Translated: CASSHRGGTEAFF.

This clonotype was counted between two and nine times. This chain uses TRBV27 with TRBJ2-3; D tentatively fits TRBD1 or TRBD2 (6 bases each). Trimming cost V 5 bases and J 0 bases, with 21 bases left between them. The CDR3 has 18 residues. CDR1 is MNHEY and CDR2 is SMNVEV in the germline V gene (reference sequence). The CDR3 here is CASSPKIHRGPSTDTQYF. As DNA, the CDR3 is TGTGCCAGCAGTCCTAAAATTCACCGGGGGCCTAGCACAGATACGCAGTATTTT.

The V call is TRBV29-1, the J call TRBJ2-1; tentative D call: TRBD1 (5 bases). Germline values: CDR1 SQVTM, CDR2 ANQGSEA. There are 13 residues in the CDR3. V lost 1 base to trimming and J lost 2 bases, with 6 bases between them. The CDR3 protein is CSVEGGTYNEQFF. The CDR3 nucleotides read TGCAGCGTTGAAGGGGGCACCTACAATGAGCAGTTCTTC.